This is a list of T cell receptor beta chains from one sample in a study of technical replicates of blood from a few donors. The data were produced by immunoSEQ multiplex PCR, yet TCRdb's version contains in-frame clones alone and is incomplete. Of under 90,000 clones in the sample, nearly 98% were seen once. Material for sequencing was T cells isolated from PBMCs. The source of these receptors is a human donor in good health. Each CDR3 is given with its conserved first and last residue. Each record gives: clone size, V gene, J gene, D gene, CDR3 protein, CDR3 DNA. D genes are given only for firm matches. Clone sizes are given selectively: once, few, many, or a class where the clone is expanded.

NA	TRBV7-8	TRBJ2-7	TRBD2	CASSLRAGVNEQYF	TGTGCCAGCAGCTTACGAGCGGGGGTGAACGAGCAGTACTTC
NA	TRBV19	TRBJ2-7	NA	CASSMLANSYEQYF	TGTGCCAGTAGTATGCTGGCAAATTCCTACGAGCAGTACTTC
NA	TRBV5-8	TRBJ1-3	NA	CASSQGPRSGNTIYF	TGTGCCAGCAGTCAGGGGCCTCGCTCTGGAAACACCATATATTTT
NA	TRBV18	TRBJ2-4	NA	CASSPPTDLLAKNIQYF	TGTGCCAGCTCACCACCTACAGATCTATTAGCCAAAAACATTCAGTACTTC
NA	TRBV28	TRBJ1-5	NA	CASTPWGDSNQPQHF	TGTGCCAGCACGCCCTGGGGGGATAGCAATCAGCCCCAGCATTTT
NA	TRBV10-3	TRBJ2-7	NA	CAISGVGVRSYEQYF	TGTGCCATCAGTGGTGTCGGGGTGAGGTCCTACGAGCAGTACTTC
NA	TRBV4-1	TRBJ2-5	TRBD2	CASGGIAAGEETQYF	TGCGCCAGCGGCGGGATCGCTGCGGGGGAAGAGACCCAGTACTTC
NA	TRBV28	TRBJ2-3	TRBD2	CASSIGTSGASTDTQYF	TGTGCCAGCAGTATAGGGACTAGCGGAGCTAGCACAGATACGCAGTATTTT
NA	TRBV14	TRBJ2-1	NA	CASSQEPRTRFF	TGTGCCAGCAGCCAAGAGCCCAGGACTCGGTTCTTC
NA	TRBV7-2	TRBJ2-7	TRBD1	CASSPADGTAINYEQYF	TGTGCCAGCAGCCCCGCCGACGGGACAGCGATAAACTACGAGCAGTACTTC
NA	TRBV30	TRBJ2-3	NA	CAWSWGPDTQYF	TGTGCCTGGAGTTGGGGGCCAGATACGCAGTATTTT
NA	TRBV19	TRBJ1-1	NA	CASRGVQGIWYTEAFF	TGTGCCAGTAGAGGGGTGCAGGGTATTTGGTACACTGAAGCTTTCTTT
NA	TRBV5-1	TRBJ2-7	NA	CASSSDPTVMVYEQYF	TGCGCCAGCAGCTCTGACCCGACAGTTATGGTCTACGAGCAGTACTTC
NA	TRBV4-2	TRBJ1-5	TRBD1	CASSQEVGQGYQPQHF	TGTGCCAGCAGCCAAGAGGTGGGACAGGGTTACCAGCCCCAGCATTTT
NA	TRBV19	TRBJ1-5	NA	CASSIDPGWNQPQHF	TGTGCCAGTAGTATAGATCCAGGGTGGAATCAGCCCCAGCATTTT
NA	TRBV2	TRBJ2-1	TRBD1	CASLQDRGLNEQFF	TGTGCCAGCTTGCAGGACAGGGGGCTGAATGAGCAGTTCTTC
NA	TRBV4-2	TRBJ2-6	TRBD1	CASSQDSGGGANVLTF	TGTGCCAGCAGCCAAGATTCAGGGGGTGGGGCCAACGTCCTGACTTTC
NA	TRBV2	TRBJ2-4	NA	CASSVSGADIQYF	TGTGCCAGCAGTGTGTCAGGGGCGGACATTCAGTACTTC
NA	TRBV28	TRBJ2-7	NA	CASRGLWQYF	TGTGCCAGCAGGGGGCTGTGGCAGTACTTC
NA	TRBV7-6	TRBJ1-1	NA	CASSLNGGAMNTEAFF	TGTGCCAGCAGCTTAAACGGGGGGGCAATGAACACTGAAGCTTTCTTT
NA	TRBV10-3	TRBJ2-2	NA	CAISGALRGSSGTGELFF	TGTGCCATCAGTGGCGCTCTCAGAGGCTCTAGTGGCACCGGGGAGCTGTTTTTT
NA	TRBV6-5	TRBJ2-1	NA	CASRKQGMGNEQFF	TGTGCCAGCAGGAAACAGGGAATGGGCAATGAGCAGTTCTTC
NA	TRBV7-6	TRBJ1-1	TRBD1	CASSYRGQGAMGMNTEAFF	TGTGCCAGCAGCTATCGGGGTCAGGGGGCCATGGGCATGAACACTGAAGCTTTCTTT
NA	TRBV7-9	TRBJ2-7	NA	CASSTYRGGASSYEQYF	TGTGCCAGCAGCACCTACAGGGGGGGCGCCTCCTCCTACGAGCAGTACTTC
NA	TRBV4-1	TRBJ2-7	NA	CASSQDLRSRSYEQYF	TGCGCCAGCAGCCAAGATCTTAGGAGTAGGTCCTACGAGCAGTACTTC
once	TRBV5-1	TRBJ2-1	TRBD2	CASSLEGTTSYNEQFF	TGCGCCAGCAGCCTTGAAGGGACTACCTCCTACAATGAGCAGTTCTTC
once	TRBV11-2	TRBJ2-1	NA	CASSPPGLSYNEQFF	TGTGCCAGCAGCCCCCCGGGACTGTCCTACAATGAGCAGTTCTTC
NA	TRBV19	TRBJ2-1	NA	CASRITTGTPYEQFF	TGTGCCAGTAGAATAACAACCGGGACACCCTACGAGCAGTTCTTC
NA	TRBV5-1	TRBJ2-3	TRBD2	CASSPAGLDTQYF	TGCGCCAGCAGCCCAGCGGGGTTGGATACGCAGTATTTT
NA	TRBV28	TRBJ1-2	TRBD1	CASATIWTGGDYGYTF	TGTGCCAGCGCTACTATCTGGACAGGGGGCGACTATGGCTACACCTTC
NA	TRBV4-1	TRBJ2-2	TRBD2	CASSPTTSGGQTGELFF	TGCGCCAGCAGTCCCACGACTAGCGGGGGTCAGACCGGGGAGCTGTTTTTT
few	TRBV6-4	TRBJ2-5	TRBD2	CASSDSAGGGETQYF	TGTGCCAGCAGTGACTCAGCGGGAGGGGGAGAGACCCAGTACTTC
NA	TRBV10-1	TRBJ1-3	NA	CASSPGESGNTIYF	TGCGCCAGCAGTCCCGGGGAATCTGGAAACACCATATATTTT
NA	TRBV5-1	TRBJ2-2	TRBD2	CASSLRTSGGANTGELFF	TGCGCCAGCAGCCTAAGGACTAGCGGGGGAGCGAACACCGGGGAGCTGTTTTTT
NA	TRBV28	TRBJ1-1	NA	CASSFTQGTYTEAFF	TGTGCCAGCAGTTTTACGCAGGGGACCTACACTGAAGCTTTCTTT
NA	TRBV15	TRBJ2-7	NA	CATSRDPGSYEQYF	TGTGCCACCAGCAGAGATCCAGGCTCCTACGAGCAGTACTTC
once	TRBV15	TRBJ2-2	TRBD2	CATSRDSGLPAGELFF	TGTGCCACCAGCAGAGATTCGGGACTACCCGCCGGGGAGCTGTTTTTT
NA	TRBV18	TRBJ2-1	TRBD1	CASSLGTAEGFGEQFF	TGTGCCAGCTCACTCGGGACAGCGGAAGGGTTCGGTGAGCAGTTCTTC
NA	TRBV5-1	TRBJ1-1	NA	CASSLSTGNTEAFF	TGCGCCAGCAGCTTATCGACAGGTAACACTGAAGCTTTCTTT
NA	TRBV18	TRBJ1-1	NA	CASSPLSPPEAFF	TGTGCCAGCTCACCACTGTCCCCCCCAGAAGCTTTCTTT
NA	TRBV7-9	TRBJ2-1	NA	CASSAGGLDEQFF	TGTGCCAGCAGCGCCGGGGGACTCGATGAGCAGTTCTTC